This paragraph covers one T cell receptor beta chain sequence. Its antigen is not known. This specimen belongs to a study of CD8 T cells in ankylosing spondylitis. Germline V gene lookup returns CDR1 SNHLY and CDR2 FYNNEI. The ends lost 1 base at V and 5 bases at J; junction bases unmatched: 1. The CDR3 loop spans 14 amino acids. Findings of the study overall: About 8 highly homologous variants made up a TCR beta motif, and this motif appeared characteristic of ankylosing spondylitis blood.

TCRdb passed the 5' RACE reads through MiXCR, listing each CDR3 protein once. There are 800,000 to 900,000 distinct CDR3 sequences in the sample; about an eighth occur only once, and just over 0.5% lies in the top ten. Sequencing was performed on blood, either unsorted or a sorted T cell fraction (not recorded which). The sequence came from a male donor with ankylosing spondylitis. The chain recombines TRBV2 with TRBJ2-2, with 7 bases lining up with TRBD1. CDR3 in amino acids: CASSEETGTGELFF. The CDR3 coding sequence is TGTGCCAGCAGTGAAGAGACAGGGACCGGGGAGCTGTTTTTT.